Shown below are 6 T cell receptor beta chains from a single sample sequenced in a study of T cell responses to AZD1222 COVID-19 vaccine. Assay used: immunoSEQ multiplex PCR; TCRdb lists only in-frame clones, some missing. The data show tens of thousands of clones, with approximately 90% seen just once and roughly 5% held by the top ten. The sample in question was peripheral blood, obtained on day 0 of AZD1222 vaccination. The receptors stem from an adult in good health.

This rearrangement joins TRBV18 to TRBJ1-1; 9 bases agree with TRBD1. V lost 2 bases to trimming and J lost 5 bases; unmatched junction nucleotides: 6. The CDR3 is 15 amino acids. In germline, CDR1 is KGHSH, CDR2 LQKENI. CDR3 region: CASSPGTGIGTEAFF. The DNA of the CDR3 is TGTGCCAGCTCACCAGGGACAGGGATAGGGACTGAAGCTTTCTTT. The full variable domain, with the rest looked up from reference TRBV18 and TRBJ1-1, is NAGVMQNPRHLVRRRGQEARLRCSPMKGHSHVYWYRQLPEEGLKFMVYLQKENIIDESGMPKERFSAEFPKEGPSILRIQQVVRGDSAAYFCASSPGTGIGTEAFFGQGTRLTVV.

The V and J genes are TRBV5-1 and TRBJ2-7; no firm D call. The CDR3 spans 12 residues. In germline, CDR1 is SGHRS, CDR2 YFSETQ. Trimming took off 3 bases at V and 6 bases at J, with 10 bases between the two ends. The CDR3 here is CASSYSRSEQYF. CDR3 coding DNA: TGCGCCAGCAGCTACTCTAGGAGCGAGCAGTACTTC.

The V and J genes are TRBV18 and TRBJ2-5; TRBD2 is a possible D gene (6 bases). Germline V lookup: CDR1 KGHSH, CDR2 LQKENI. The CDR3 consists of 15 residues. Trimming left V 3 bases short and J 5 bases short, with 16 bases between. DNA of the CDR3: TGTGCCAGCTCACCCCCCGGGACGGCGGGGGAGACCCAGTACTTC. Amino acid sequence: CASSPPGTAGETQYF. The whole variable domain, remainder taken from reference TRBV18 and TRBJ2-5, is NAGVMQNPRHLVRRRGQEARLRCSPMKGHSHVYWYRQLPEEGLKFMVYLQKENIIDESGMPKERFSAEFPKEGPSILRIQQVVRGDSAAYFCASSPPGTAGETQYFGPGTRLLVL.

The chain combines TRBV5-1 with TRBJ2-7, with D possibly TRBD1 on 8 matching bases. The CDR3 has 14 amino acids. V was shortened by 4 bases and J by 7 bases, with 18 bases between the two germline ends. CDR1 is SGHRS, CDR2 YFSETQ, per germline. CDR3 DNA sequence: TGCGCCAGCAGCCAAAACGGACAGGGAGGGGAGCAGTACTTC. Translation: CASSQNGQGGEQYF.

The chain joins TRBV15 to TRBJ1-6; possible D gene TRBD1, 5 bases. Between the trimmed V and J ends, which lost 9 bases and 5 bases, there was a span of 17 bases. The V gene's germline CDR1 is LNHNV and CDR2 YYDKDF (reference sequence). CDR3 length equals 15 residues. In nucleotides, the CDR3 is TGTGCCACTCGGGGCCGGCAGACCAATAATTCACCCCTCCACTTT. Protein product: CATRGRQTNNSPLHF.

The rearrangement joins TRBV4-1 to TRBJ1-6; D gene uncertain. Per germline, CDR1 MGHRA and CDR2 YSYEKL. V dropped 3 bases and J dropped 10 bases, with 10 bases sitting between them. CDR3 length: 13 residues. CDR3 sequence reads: CASSHLGLSPLHF. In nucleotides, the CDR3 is TGCGCCAGCAGCCATCTCGGACTGTCACCCCTCCACTTT.